Included here is one T cell receptor beta chain sequence, with context. Its antigen is undetermined. These data originate in a study of graft-versus-host responses after intestinal transplantation. About the study: Multivisceral, liver-intestinal, or isolated intestinal transplants were received by the recipients. Study-level points and caveats: In recipient marrow, GvH clones were found, and some appeared first in ileum or blood. Early post-transplant falls in HvG clones accompanied the peak levels of circulating GvH clones.

J gave up 2 bases and V 4 bases, and 10 bases lay outside the gene matches. The CDR3 is 16 residues long. From germline, CDR1 is LGHNA and CDR2 YNFKEQ. Profiling relied on immunoSEQ multiplex PCR, and the TCRdb table lists in-frame clones only, not all of them. Of 80,000 to 95,000 clones in the sample, around 90% were seen once. The material was unstimulated CD4+ T cells sorted from spleen or lymph node cells, obtained before transplant. This chain uses TRBV4-2 with TRBJ2-7, with 8 bases fitting TRBD2. This sequence was found in a human donor who was the organ donor for an intestinal transplant. CDR3 coding DNA: TGTGCCAGCAGCCCGGCCGGGGGGGGACGTACCTACGAGCAGTACTTC. This codes for CASSPAGGGRTYEQYF.